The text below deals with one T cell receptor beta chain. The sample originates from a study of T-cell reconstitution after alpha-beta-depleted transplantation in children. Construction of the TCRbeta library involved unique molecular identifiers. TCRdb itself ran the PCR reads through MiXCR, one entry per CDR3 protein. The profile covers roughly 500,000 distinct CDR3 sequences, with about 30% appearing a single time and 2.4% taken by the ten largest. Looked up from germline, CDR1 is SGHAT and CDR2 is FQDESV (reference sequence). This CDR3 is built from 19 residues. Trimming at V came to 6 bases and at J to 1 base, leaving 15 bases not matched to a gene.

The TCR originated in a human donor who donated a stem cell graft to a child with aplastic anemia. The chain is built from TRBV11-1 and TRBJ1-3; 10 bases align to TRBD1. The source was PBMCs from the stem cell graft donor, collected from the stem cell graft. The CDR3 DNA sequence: TGTGCCAGCAGGCCTACCGTTGGTCGACAGGGGGCTTCTGGAAACACCATATATTTT. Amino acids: CASRPTVGRQGASGNTIYF. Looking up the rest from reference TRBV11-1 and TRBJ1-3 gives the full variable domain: EAEVAQSPRYKITEKSQAVAFWCDPISGHATLYWYRQILGQGPELLVQFQDESVVDDSQLPKDRFSAERLKGVDSTLKIQPAELGDSAMYLCASRPTVGRQGASGNTIYFGEGSWLTVV.